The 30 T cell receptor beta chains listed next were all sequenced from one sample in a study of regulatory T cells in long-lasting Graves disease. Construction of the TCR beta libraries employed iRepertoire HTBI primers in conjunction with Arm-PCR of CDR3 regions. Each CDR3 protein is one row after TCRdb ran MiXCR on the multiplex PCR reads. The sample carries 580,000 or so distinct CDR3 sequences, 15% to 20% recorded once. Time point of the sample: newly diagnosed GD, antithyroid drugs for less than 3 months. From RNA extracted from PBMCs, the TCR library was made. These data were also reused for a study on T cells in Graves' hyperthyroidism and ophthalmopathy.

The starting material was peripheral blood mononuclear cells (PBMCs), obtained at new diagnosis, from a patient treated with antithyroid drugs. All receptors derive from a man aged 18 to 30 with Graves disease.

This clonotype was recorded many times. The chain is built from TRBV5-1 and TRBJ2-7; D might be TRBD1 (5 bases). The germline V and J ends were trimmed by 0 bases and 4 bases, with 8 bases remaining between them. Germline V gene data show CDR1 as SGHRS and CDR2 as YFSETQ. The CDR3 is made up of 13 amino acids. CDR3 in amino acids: CASSLEPGYEQYF. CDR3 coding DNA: TGCGCCAGCAGCTTGGAGCCAGGGTACGAGCAGTACTTC.

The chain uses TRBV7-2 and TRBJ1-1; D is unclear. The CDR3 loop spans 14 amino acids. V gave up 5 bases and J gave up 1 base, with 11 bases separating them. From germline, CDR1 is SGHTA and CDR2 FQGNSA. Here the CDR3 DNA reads TGTGCCAGCAGCGGCCTAATCGGGAACACTGAAGCTTTCTTT. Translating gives CASSGLIGNTEAFF.

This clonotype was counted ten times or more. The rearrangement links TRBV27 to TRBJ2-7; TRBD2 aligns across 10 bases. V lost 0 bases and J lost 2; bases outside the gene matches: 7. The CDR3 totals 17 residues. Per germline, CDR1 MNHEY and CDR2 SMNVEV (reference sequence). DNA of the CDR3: TGTGCCAGCAGTTTATCTCCCGGGACTAGCGCAACCTACGAGCAGTACTTC. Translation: CASSLSPGTSATYEQYF.

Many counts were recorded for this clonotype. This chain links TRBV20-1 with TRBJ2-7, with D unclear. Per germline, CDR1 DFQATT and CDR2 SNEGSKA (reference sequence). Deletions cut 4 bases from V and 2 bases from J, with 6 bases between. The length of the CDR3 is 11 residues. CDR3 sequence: CSAITAYEQYF. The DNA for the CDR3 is TGCAGTGCTATCACAGCCTACGAGCAGTACTTC.

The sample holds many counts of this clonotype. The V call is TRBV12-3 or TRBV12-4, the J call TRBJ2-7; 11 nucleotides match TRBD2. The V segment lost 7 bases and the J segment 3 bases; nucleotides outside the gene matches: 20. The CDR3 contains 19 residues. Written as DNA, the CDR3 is TGTGCCAGCACCTTCCTGGGTTTAGCGGGAGGGGGACGGGGCTACGAGCAGTACTTC. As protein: CASTFLGLAGGGRGYEQYF.

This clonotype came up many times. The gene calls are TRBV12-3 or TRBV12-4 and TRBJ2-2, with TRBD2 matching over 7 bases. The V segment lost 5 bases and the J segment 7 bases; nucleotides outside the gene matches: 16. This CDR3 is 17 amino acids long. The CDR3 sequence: CASSPLAETPRGGELFF. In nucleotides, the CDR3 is TGTGCCAGCAGTCCCCTAGCGGAAACTCCGCGGGGCGGGGAGCTGTTTTTT.

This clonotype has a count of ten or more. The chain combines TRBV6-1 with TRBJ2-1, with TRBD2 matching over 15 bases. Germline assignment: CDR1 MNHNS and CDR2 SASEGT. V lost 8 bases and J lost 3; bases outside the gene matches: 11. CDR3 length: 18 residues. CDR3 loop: CASGEGTSGRFVYNEQFF. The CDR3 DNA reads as TGTGCCAGCGGGGAGGGGACTAGCGGGAGGTTTGTCTACAATGAGCAGTTCTTC.

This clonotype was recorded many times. The CDR3 protein is CASSFQESDTQYF. CDR3 DNA: TGTGCCAGCAGTTTTCAGGAATCCGATACGCAGTATTTT. This chain uses TRBV27 with TRBJ2-3; D is uncertain. The germline gives CDR1 MNHEY, CDR2 SMNVEV (reference sequence). The CDR3 has 13 residues. The germline V and J ends were trimmed by 3 bases and 6 bases, with 10 bases remaining between them.

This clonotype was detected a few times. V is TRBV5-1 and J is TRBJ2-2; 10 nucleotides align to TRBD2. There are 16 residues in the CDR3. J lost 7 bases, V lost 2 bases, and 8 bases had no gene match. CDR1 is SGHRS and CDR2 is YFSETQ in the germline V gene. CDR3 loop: CASSFESGRAGGELFF. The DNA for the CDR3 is TGCGCCAGCAGCTTTGAAAGCGGGAGGGCCGGCGGGGAGCTGTTTTTT. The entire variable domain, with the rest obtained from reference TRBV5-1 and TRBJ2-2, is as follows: KAGVTQTPRYLIKTRGQQVTLSCSPISGHRSVSWYQQTPGQGLQFLFEYFSETQRNKGNFPGRFSGRQFSNSRSEMNVSTLELGDSALYLCASSFESGRAGGELFFGEGSRLTVL.

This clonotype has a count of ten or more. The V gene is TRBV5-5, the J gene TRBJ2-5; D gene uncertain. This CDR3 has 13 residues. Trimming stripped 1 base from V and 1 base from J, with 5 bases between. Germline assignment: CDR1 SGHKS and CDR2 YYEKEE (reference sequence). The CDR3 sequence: CASSLTAQETQYF. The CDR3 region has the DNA TGTGCCAGCAGCTTGACAGCCCAAGAGACCCAGTACTTC.

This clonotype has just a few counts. CDR3 coding DNA: TGCGCCAGCAAATCGGGTCAGGGGAACACTGAAGCTTTCTTT. This encodes CASKSGQGNTEAFF. The rearrangement links TRBV10-2 to TRBJ1-1; maybe TRBD1 (5 bases). Trimming pared 7 bases from V and 1 base from J, leaving 13 bases between. This CDR3 comprises 14 residues. Germline CDR1 and CDR2: WSHSY and SAAADI.

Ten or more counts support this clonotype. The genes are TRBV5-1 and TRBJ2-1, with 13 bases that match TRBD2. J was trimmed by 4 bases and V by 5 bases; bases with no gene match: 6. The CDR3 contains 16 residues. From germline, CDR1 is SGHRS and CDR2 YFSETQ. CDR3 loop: CASSIETSGRYNEQFF. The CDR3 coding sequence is TGCGCCAGCAGTATTGAGACTAGCGGGAGGTACAATGAGCAGTTCTTC.

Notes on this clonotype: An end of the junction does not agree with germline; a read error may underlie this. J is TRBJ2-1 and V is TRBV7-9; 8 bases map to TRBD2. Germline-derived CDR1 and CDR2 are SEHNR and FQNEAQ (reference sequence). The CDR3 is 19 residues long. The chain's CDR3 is CASSHGLAHFSGEGDEQLF. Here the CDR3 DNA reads TGTGCCAGCAGCCATGGACTAGCTCATTTCTCGGGTGAAGGGGATGAGCAGCTCTTC.

The CDR3 coding sequence is TGTGCCAGCAGTTTACCGACAACCTCTGGGGCCAACGTCCTGACTTTC. It is translated as CASSLPTTSGANVLTF. V gene TRBV12-3 or TRBV12-4 combines with J gene TRBJ2-6; no definite D call. This CDR3 is 16 amino acids long. The V and J ends lost 2 bases and 0 bases respectively, with 8 bases between them.

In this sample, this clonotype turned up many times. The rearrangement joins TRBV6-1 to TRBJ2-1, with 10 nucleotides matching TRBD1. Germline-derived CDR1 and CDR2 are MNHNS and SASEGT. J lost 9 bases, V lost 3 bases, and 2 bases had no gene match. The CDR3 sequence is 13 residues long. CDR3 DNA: TGTGCCAGCAGTGAGACAGGGGGCGGTGAGCAGTTCTTC. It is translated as CASSETGGGEQFF.

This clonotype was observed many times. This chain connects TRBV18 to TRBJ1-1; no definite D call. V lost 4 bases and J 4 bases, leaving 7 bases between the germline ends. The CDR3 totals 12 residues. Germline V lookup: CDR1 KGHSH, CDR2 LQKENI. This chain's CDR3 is CASSRDGTEAFF. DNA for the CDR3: TGTGCCAGCTCACGCGACGGCACTGAAGCTTTCTTT.

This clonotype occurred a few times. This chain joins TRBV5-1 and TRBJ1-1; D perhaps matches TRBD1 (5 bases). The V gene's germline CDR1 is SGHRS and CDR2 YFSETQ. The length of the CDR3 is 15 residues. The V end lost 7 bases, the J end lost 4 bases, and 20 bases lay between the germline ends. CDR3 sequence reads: CASFRGEGLGTEAFF. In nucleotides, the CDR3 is TGCGCCAGCTTCAGAGGGGAAGGACTAGGCACTGAAGCTTTCTTT.

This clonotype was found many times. The CDR3 nucleotides read TGTGCCAGCAGCACAGGGGCCCGCACTGAAGCTTTCTTT. Amino acid sequence: CASSTGARTEAFF. The V gene is TRBV12-3 or TRBV12-4, the J gene TRBJ1-1; TRBD1 matches 7 bases. This CDR3 is 13 amino acids long. Trimming removed 6 bases from V and 4 bases from J; junction bases left unmatched: 5.

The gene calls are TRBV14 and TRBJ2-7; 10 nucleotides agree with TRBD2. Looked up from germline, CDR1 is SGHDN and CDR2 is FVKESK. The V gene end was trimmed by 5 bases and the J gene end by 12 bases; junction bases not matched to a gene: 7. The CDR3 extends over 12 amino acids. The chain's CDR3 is CASSSPTSGMYF. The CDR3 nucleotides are TGTGCCAGCAGCTCCCCTACTAGCGGGATGTACTTC. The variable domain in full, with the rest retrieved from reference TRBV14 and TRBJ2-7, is EAGVTQFPSHSVIEKGQTVTLRCDPISGHDNLYWYRRVMGKEIKFLLHFVKESKQDESGMPNNRFLAERTGGTYSTLKVQPAELEDSGVYFCASSSPTSGMYFGPGTRLTVT.

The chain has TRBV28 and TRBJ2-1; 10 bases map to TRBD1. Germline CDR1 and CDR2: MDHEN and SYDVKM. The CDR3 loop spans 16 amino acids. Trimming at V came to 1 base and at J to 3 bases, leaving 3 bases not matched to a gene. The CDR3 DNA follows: TGTGCCAGCAGTTTATTGGGGACAGGGGTCTACAATGAGCAGTTCTTC. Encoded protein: CASSLLGTGVYNEQFF.

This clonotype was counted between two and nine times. CDR3 sequence: CASSESTRYNEQFF. CDR3 DNA sequence: TGCGCCAGCAGTGAGTCGACGAGGTACAATGAGCAGTTCTTC. The chain joins TRBV10-2 to TRBJ2-1; no clear D gene. V lost 0 bases, J lost 4 bases, and 7 bases lay in between. Germline-derived CDR1 and CDR2 are WSHSY and SAAADI. The CDR3 length is 14 residues.

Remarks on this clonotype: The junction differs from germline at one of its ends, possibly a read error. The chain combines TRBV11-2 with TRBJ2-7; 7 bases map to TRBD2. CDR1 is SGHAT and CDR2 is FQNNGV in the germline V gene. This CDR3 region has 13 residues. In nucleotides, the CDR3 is TGTGCCGGCAGCTCTGGACTAGCCTACGAGCAGTACTTC. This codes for CAGSSGLAYEQYF. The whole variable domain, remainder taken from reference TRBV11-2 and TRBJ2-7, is EAGVAQSPRYKIIEKRQSVAFWCNPISGHATLYWYQQILGQGPKLLIQFQNNGVVDDSQLPKDRFSAERLKGVDSTLKIQPAKLEDSAVYLCAGSSGLAYEQYFGPGTRLTVT.

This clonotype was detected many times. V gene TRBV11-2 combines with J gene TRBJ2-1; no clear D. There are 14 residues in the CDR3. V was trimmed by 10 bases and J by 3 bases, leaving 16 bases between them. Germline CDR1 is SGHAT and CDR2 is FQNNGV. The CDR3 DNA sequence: TGTGCCACCCGCCAAGGGCGGTACTACAATGAGCAGTTCTTC. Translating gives CATRQGRYYNEQFF. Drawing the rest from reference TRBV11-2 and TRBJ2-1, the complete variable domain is EAGVAQSPRYKIIEKRQSVAFWCNPISGHATLYWYQQILGQGPKLLIQFQNNGVVDDSQLPKDRFSAERLKGVDSTLKIQPAKLEDSAVYLCATRQGRYYNEQFFGPGTRLTVL.

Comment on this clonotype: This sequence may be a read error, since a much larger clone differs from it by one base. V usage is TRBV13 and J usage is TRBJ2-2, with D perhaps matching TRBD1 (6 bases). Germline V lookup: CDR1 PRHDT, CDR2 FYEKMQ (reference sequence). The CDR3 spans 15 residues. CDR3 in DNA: TGTGCCAGCAGCCCACGACAGGTATCCACCGGGGAGCCGTTTTTT. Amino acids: CASSPRQVSTGEPFF.

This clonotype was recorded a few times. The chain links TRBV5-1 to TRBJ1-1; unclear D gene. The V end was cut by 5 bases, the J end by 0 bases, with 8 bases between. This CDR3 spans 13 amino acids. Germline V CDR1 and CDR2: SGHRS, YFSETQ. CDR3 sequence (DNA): TGCGCCAGCAGAAATACTATGAACACTGAAGCTTTCTTT. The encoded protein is CASRNTMNTEAFF.

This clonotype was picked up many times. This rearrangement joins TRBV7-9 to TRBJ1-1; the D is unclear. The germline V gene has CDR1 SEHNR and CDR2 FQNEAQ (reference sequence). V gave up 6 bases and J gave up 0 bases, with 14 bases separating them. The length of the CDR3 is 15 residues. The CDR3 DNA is TGTGCCAGCAGTCAACTCACAGACATGAACACTGAAGCTTTCTTT. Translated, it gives CASSQLTDMNTEAFF.

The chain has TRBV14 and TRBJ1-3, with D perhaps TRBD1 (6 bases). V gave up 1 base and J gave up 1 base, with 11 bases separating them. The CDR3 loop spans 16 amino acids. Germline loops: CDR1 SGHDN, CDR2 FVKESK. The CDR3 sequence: CASSQGTASSGNTIYF. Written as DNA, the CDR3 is TGTGCCAGCAGCCAAGGGACAGCGTCGTCTGGAAACACCATATATTTT.

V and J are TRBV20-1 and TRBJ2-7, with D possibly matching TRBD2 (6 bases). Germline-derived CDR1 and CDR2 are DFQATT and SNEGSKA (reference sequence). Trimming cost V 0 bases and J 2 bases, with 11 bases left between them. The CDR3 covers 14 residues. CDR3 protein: CSARDSSVAYEQYF. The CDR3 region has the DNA TGCAGTGCTAGAGATTCTAGCGTCGCCTACGAGCAGTACTTC.

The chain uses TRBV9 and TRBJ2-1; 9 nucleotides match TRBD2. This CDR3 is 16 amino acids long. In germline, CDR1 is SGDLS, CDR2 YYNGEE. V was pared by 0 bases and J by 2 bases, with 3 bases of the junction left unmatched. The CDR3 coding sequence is TGTGCCAGCAGCGTAGGGCTAGCGGGAACCTACAATGAGCAGTTCTTC. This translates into CASSVGLAGTYNEQFF.

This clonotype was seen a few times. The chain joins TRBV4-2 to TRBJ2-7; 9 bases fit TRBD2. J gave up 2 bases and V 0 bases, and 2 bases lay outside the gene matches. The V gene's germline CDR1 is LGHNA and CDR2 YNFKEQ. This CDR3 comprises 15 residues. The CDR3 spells CASSQEIAGAYEQYF. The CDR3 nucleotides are TGTGCCAGCAGCCAAGAGATAGCGGGGGCCTACGAGCAGTACTTC.